Presented here are 27 T cell receptor beta chains from one specimen sequenced in a study of blood T cells in healthy people across ages (dated by TCRdb to the mid-2010s). The method was 5' RACE. Sequencing took place on an Illumina HiSeq 2500. A second PCR of roughly 6 to 12 cycles was performed with a sample-barcoded 5' primer and a J-beta primer mix. TCRdb reprocessed the public reads (quality trimming at Q25 with fastp, clone calling with MiXCR) and kept in-frame beta chains. Every entry covers one CDR3 protein and lists the most common genes and DNA from its rows. Counted in this sample were some 940,000 distinct CDR3 sequences; about 28% of them appeared once. The ten largest clones capture roughly 10% of the sample. The same sample was also used in a study of T cells of mothers and their children.

The sample comprised blood. The receptor set was obtained from a woman in her forties in good health.

The rearrangement uses TRBV2 and TRBJ1-2; tentatively, D is TRBD1 (5 bases). V shed 7 bases and J shed 1 base, with 16 bases lying between them. The length of the CDR3 is 15 residues. In germline, CDR1 is SNHLY, CDR2 FYNNEI. CDR3 protein: CASKPGTLLNYGYTF. DNA of the CDR3: TGTGCCAGCAAGCCAGGGACCCTACTTAACTATGGCTACACCTTC. Full variable domain (missing parts from reference TRBV2 and TRBJ1-2): EPEVTQTPSHQVTQMGQEVILRCVPISNHLYFYWYRQILGQKVEFLVSFYNNEISEKSEIFDDQFSVERPDGSNFTLKIRSTKLEDSAMYFCASKPGTLLNYGYTFGSGTRLTVV.

With regard to this clonotype: An end of the junction does not agree with germline; a read error may underlie this. The chain joins TRBV10-3 to TRBJ2-1, with no clear D. This CDR3 region has 12 residues. Germline V CDR1 and CDR2: ENHRY, SYGVKD. The CDR3 loop reads CAISSLYNGQFF. CDR3 sequence (DNA): TGCGCCATCAGCAGTCTATACAATGGGCAGTTCTTC.

This chain joins TRBV5-1 and TRBJ2-7, with 11 bases identical to TRBD1. The CDR3 is 18 residues long. Looked up from germline, CDR1 is SGHRS and CDR2 is YFSETQ. V lost 4 bases and J lost 3; bases outside the gene matches: 15. CDR3 in amino acids: CASSPRPPGQGGHYEQYF. The DNA of the CDR3 is TGCGCCAGCAGCCCGAGGCCACCGGGACAGGGGGGACACTACGAGCAGTACTTC.

This clonotype was counted at least ten times. The rearrangement links TRBV5-1 to TRBJ2-7; D gene uncertain. Germline V gives CDR1 SGHRS, CDR2 YFSETQ. The CDR3 extends over 14 amino acids. The ends were cut back, 0 bases at V and 3 bases at J, with 10 bases in the middle. The CDR3 sequence is CASSLEKGFYEQYF. The CDR3 region has the DNA TGCGCCAGCAGCTTGGAAAAGGGTTTCTACGAGCAGTACTTC.

As regards this clonotype: Just one base apart from a much larger clone, this may be a read error. This rearrangement joins TRBV29-1 to TRBJ2-1; 12 bases align to TRBD2. Germline lookup yields CDR1 SQVTM and CDR2 ANQGSEA. This CDR3 region has 14 residues. The CDR3 DNA reads TGCAGCGTTGGAAAGACTAGCGGGGGAAATGGGCAGTTCTTC. Amino acid sequence: CSVGKTSGGNGQFF.

In its sample, this clonotype was seen many times. V and J are TRBV5-1 and TRBJ2-7; D could derive from TRBD1 or TRBD2 (6 bases each). Germline-derived CDR1 and CDR2 are SGHRS and YFSETQ. This CDR3 comprises 16 residues. Trimming took 0 bases from V and 3 from J, leaving 16 bases between them. The CDR3 DNA reads TGCGCCAGCAGCTTGGTAGAGGGGGGCCTTGACTACGAGCAGTACTTC. This translates into CASSLVEGGLDYEQYF.

A few counts support this clonotype. This chain links TRBV11-2 with TRBJ1-2, with D tentatively TRBD1 (5 bases). CDR1 is SGHAT, CDR2 FQNNGV, per germline. V dropped 6 bases and J dropped 10 bases, with 24 bases sitting between them. CDR3 length: 15 residues. CDR3 coding DNA: TGTGCCAGCAGGACCGTTTCGGGGCCCATCGGAAACTACACCTTC. Translated: CASRTVSGPIGNYTF.

This clonotype turned up a few times. The rearrangement links TRBV6-5 to TRBJ2-5; either TRBD1 or TRBD2 may supply D (5 bases each). V was cut by 6 bases and J by 3 bases, with 14 bases left in between. Germline values: CDR1 MNHEY, CDR2 SVGAGI. The CDR3 has 14 residues. CDR3 sequence reads: CASSGTVSEETQYF. In DNA, the CDR3 is TGTGCCAGCAGCGGGACGGTCAGCGAAGAGACCCAGTACTTC.

Ten or more counts support this clonotype. The genes are TRBV20-1 and TRBJ1-2; 10 nucleotides align to TRBD1. Germline loops: CDR1 DFQATT, CDR2 SNEGSKA (reference sequence). This CDR3 is built from 16 residues. J lost 1 base, V lost 0 bases, and 5 bases had no gene match. CDR3 DNA: TGCAGTGCTAGAGATTCGGGACAGGGGAGTAACTATGGCTACACCTTC. Translated: CSARDSGQGSNYGYTF.

The rearrangement links TRBV14 to TRBJ1-1, with 7 bases identical to TRBD1. V shed 4 bases, J shed 7 bases, and the junction held 9 bases outside the gene matches. Germline CDR1 is SGHDN and CDR2 is FVKESK. The CDR3 consists of 14 residues. Written as DNA, the CDR3 is TGTGCCAGCAGCCGCCAGACAGGGAGGAATGAAGCTTTCTTT. Translated: CASSRQTGRNEAFF.

The count of this clonotype is one. The chain combines TRBV5-1 with TRBJ2-7, with D perhaps TRBD1 (5 bases). The CDR3 runs 12 residues. Germline V gives CDR1 SGHRS, CDR2 YFSETQ. V shed 4 bases and J shed 10 bases, with 15 bases lying between them. The chain's CDR3 is CASSHTTAVQYF. DNA for the CDR3: TGCGCCAGCAGCCACACGACAGCAGTCCAGTACTTC.

V and J are TRBV28 and TRBJ1-2, with no clear D. The V gene lost 6 bases and the J gene lost 10 bases, with 21 bases spanning the gap. The CDR3 loop spans 14 amino acids. Germline values: CDR1 MDHEN, CDR2 SYDVKM. The CDR3 region has the DNA TGTGCCAGCAGCCTTAACAAGGGCTTCTTAGCCTACACCTTC. It codes for CASSLNKGFLAYTF.

This clonotype showed up just a few times. The chain joins TRBV11-2 to TRBJ1-4; D not resolved. V lost 5 bases and J lost 0, with 13 bases in between. Germline V gene data show CDR1 as SGHAT and CDR2 as FQNNGV. The CDR3 is 16 amino acids. CDR3 DNA: TGTGCCAGCAGCGACCTTCGGAGCCCAACTAATGAAAAACTGTTTTTT. Translation gives CASSDLRSPTNEKLFF.

This chain joins TRBV5-1 and TRBJ1-1; possibly TRBD1 for D (5 bases). The CDR3 sequence is 15 residues long. Trimming left V 2 bases short and J 4 bases short, with 15 bases between. CDR1 is SGHRS and CDR2 is YFSETQ in the germline V gene. CDR3 sequence reads: CASSFSDHQGTEAFF. CDR3 in DNA: TGCGCCAGCAGCTTTTCTGATCATCAGGGCACTGAAGCTTTCTTT.

This clonotype was seen a few times. In DNA form, the CDR3 reads TGTGCCAGCAGCTTAGGGGGGCGGCTCGGCTATGGCTACACCTTC. Its protein product is CASSLGGRLGYGYTF. The gene calls are TRBV7-9 and TRBJ1-2; TRBD1 might be the D (6 bases). Per the germline V gene, CDR1 is SEHNR and CDR2 is FQNEAQ (reference sequence). The CDR3 is 15 amino acids. V lost 1 base and J lost 4, with 13 bases in between.

J is TRBJ1-2 and V is TRBV18; no definite D call. Germline loops: CDR1 KGHSH, CDR2 LQKENI. The CDR3 spans 15 residues. V lost 3 bases, J lost 3 bases, and 14 bases lay in between. This chain's CDR3 is CASSPQGLTDYGYTF. CDR3 nucleotides: TGTGCCAGCTCACCCCAAGGTTTGACCGACTATGGCTACACCTTC. The full variable domain, with the rest looked up from reference TRBV18 and TRBJ1-2, is NAGVMQNPRHLVRRRGQEARLRCSPMKGHSHVYWYRQLPEEGLKFMVYLQKENIIDESGMPKERFSAEFPKEGPSILRIQQVVRGDSAAYFCASSPQGLTDYGYTFGSGTRLTVV.

This clonotype was seen repeatedly, ten times or more. The chain couples TRBV28 to TRBJ1-6; D is undetermined. The CDR3 extends over 17 amino acids. The V and J ends lost 1 base and 0 bases respectively, with 10 bases between them. CDR1 is MDHEN, CDR2 SYDVKM, per germline. The CDR3 nucleotides read TGTGCCAGCAGTTTATTCAGCCTCAGCTCCTATAATTCACCCCTCCACTTT. Its protein product is CASSLFSLSSYNSPLHF.

With regard to this clonotype: A much larger clone is a single base away; this may be a read error. This rearrangement joins TRBV27 to TRBJ2-7; 9 nucleotides align to TRBD2. The J segment lost 4 bases and the V segment lost 8 bases, leaving 12 bases of the junction unmatched. The CDR3 covers 15 residues. Germline V gives CDR1 MNHEY, CDR2 SMNVEV (reference sequence). CDR3 nucleotides: TGTGCCAGCTCTGTGGAAGCGGGGGGCTTTTACGAGCAGTACTTC. Its translation: CASSVEAGGFYEQYF.

This clonotype appeared many times. This chain connects TRBV10-3 to TRBJ2-7; possibly TRBD2 for D (7 bases). The CDR3 runs 14 residues. The germline V gene encodes CDR1 ENHRY and CDR2 SYGVKD. V shed 5 bases and J shed 0 bases, with 11 bases lying between them. CDR3 nucleotides: TGTGCCATCAGTAGGGGGGGGAGCTCCTACGAGCAGTACTTC. Protein sequence: CAISRGGSSYEQYF.

In this sample, this clonotype turned up many times. The chain recombines TRBV12-3 or TRBV12-4 with TRBJ2-1; possibly TRBD1 for D (5 bases). The CDR3 is 13 amino acids. Trimming left V 4 bases short and J 3 bases short, with 7 bases between. The CDR3 DNA reads TGTGCCAGCAGTTCACAGGACTACAATGAGCAGTTCTTC. Its protein product is CASSSQDYNEQFF.

The V gene is TRBV7-2, the J gene TRBJ2-3; 12 nucleotides match TRBD2. With 4 bases clipped from V and 6 bases from J, the junction kept 8 bases outside the gene matches. Germline-derived CDR1 and CDR2 are SGHTA and FQGNSA. This CDR3 is 16 amino acids long. The CDR3 region is CASSSGTSGRWDTQYF. Here the CDR3 DNA reads TGTGCCAGCAGCTCCGGGACTAGCGGGCGGTGGGATACGCAGTATTTT.

In the case of this clonotype: A single base separates this from a much larger clone, so it may be a read error. The rearrangement links TRBV7-3 to TRBJ2-1, with TRBD2 matching over 8 bases. This CDR3 contains 16 residues. In germline, CDR1 is SGHTA, CDR2 FQGTGA. The CDR3 sequence: CVSSLTALADYNEQFF. CDR3 nucleotide sequence: TGTGTCAGCAGCTTAACCGCACTAGCGGACTACAATGAGCAGTTCTTC. The variable domain in full, with the rest retrieved from reference TRBV7-3 and TRBJ2-1, is GAGVSQTPSNKVTEKGKYVELRCDPISGHTALYWYRQSLGQGPEFLIYFQGTGAADDSGLPNDRFFAVRPEGSVSTLKIQRTERGDSAVYLCVSSLTALADYNEQFFGPGTRLTVL.

This clonotype has only a few counts. The CDR3 loop is CSVDTGINYGYTF. The CDR3 DNA reads as TGCAGCGTTGACACAGGGATTAACTATGGCTACACCTTC. The chain carries TRBV29-1 and TRBJ1-2; D perhaps matches TRBD1 (6 bases). Germline V gene data show CDR1 as SQVTM and CDR2 as ANQGSEA. V was clipped by 3 bases and J by 1 base, with 9 bases between them. The CDR3 runs to 13 residues.

V and J are TRBV9 and TRBJ2-1; 8 bases are shared with TRBD1. Looked up from germline, CDR1 is SGDLS and CDR2 is YYNGEE. The ends lost 4 bases at V and 2 bases at J; junction bases unmatched: 8. This CDR3 spans 16 amino acids. CDR3 amino acids: CASSPKQGVAYNEQFF. CDR3 sequence (DNA): TGTGCCAGCAGCCCTAAACAGGGGGTGGCCTACAATGAGCAGTTCTTC. The full variable domain, rest sourced from reference TRBV9 and TRBJ2-1, is DSGVTQTPKHLITATGQRVTLRCSPRSGDLSVYWYQQSLDQGLQFLIQYYNGEERAKGNILERFSAQQFPDLHSELNLSSLELGDSALYFCASSPKQGVAYNEQFFGPGTRLTVL.

This clonotype came up a few times. The V and J genes are TRBV21-1 and TRBJ1-1; the DNA was not compared with TRBD1, the D call given in the table. TRBV21-1 is classified as a pseudogene. The CDR3 sequence is 21 residues long. Written as DNA, the CDR3 is TGTGCCAGCAGCAAACGACCGGGACCGCAGGGGACCCCCTTAATGAACACTGAAGCTTTCTTT. Protein: CASSKRPGPQGTPLMNTEAFF.

In its sample, this clonotype was seen a few times. This chain joins TRBV6-5 and TRBJ1-1; TRBD1 aligns across 12 bases. The CDR3 runs 21 residues. J lost 1 base, V lost 0 bases, and 15 bases had no gene match. CDR1 and CDR2 (germline): MNHEY, SVGAGI. The CDR3 coding sequence is TGTGCCAGCAGTTACTCACCGGGACAGGGGGCGTATTATTCTGGGAACACTGAAGCTTTCTTT. As protein: CASSYSPGQGAYYSGNTEAFF.

This clonotype was detected only a few times. The chain links TRBV12-3 or TRBV12-4 to TRBJ2-6; the D gene could be TRBD1 or TRBD2 (5 bases each). CDR3 length: 17 amino acids. V lost 9 bases and J 0 bases, leaving 18 bases between the germline ends. The CDR3: CASLQLGRPSGANVLTF. CDR3 DNA: TGTGCCAGTCTCCAACTGGGACGGCCCTCTGGGGCCAACGTCCTGACTTTC.